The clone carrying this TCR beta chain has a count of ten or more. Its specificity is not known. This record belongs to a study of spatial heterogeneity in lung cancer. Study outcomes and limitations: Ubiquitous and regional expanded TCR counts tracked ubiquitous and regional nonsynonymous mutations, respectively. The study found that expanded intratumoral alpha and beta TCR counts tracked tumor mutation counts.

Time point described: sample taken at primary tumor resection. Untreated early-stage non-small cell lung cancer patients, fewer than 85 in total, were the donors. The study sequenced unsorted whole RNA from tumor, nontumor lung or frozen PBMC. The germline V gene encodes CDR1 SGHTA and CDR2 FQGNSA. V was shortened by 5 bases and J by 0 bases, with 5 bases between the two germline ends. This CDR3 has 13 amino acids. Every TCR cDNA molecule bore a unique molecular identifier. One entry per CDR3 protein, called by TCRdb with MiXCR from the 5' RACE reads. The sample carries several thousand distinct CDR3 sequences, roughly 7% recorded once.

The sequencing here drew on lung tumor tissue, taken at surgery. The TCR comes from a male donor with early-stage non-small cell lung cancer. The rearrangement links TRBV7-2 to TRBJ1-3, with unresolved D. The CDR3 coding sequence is TGTGCCAGCAGCCTAAACTCTGGAAACACCATATATTTT. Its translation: CASSLNSGNTIYF. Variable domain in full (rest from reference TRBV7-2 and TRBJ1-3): GAGVSQSPSNKVTEKGKDVELRCDPISGHTALYWYRQSLGQGLEFLIYFQGNSAPDKSGLPSDRFSAERTGGSVSTLTIQRTQQEDSAVYLCASSLNSGNTIYFGEGSWLTVV.